The clone carrying this TCR beta chain was seen a single time. The target antigen is unknown. Other DNA sequences in this specimen translate into the identical CDR3. The time point was: baseline pretreatment blood. Described treatment: 15 Gy SBRT to primary tumor, nephrectomy 4 weeks later. Radiation-treated patients gave blood at baseline, week 2 and week 4. This renal cell carcinoma was of the clear cell type. This sample was taken from a study of radiation and T cells in renal cell carcinoma. Repertoires were generated with immunoSEQ multiplex PCR, while TCRdb's copy carries only in-frame clones and drops some. The sample carries about 130,000 clones, approximately 78% recorded once. The V gene end was trimmed by 6 bases and the J gene end by 3 bases; junction bases not matched to a gene: 4. The CDR3 is made up of 13 amino acids. CDR1 and CDR2 (germline): MNHNS, SASEGT. Notes on the study in general: Pretreatment tumor biopsies were lacking, so baseline clonotypes are unknown.

This TCR derives from a woman aged 55 to 70 with renal cell carcinoma. This sequence joins TRBV6-1 and TRBJ1-2; 7 positions agree with TRBD1. The sequencing used blood, collected from a patient whose treatment included radiotherapy and nephrectomy. The chain's CDR3 is CASRRTGDYGYTF. The CDR3 bases are TGTGCCAGCAGACGAACAGGGGACTATGGCTACACCTTC.